These 23 T cell receptor beta chains came from one sample sequenced in a study of graft-versus-host responses after intestinal transplantation. Intraepithelial and lamina propria lymphocytes were released after the graft tissue was processed. The data were produced by immunoSEQ multiplex PCR, yet TCRdb's version contains in-frame clones alone and is incomplete. Altogether 60,000 to 65,000 clones are present, under 90% being singletons, with the ten largest covering over 1.5%. The specimen comprised ileum tissue, sampled 357 days after transplant. These receptors were obtained from a human patient who received an intestinal transplant, so some T cells may come from the graft donor.

CDR3 coding DNA: TGCGCCAGCAGCTTGGCCTCGGATCCTGACTATACGCAGTATTTT. Protein: CASSLASDPDYTQYF. The rearrangement joins TRBV5-1 to TRBJ2-3, with D hard to call. From germline, CDR1 is SGHRS and CDR2 YFSETQ. The CDR3 extends over 15 amino acids. V lost 0 bases and J lost 7, with 15 bases in between.

This chain uses TRBV27 with TRBJ2-7; 7 nucleotides match TRBD1. V lost 4 bases to trimming and J lost 2 bases; unmatched junction nucleotides: 5. CDR1 is MNHEY, CDR2 SMNVEV, per germline (reference sequence). CDR3 length: 14 amino acids. As DNA, the CDR3 is TGTGCCAGCAGTTCCGGGACAGATGCCTACGAGCAGTACTTC. This translates into CASSSGTDAYEQYF.

The chain joins TRBV28 to TRBJ2-5; D assignment may be TRBD1 or TRBD2 (6 bases each). Germline loops: CDR1 MDHEN, CDR2 SYDVKM. V was cut by 2 bases and J by 5 bases, with 15 bases left in between. The CDR3 is 15 residues long. CDR3 DNA sequence: TGTGCCAGCAGTTTAGGAGGGGGGCGGTGGGAGACCCAGTACTTC. It is translated as CASSLGGGRWETQYF.

The V and J genes are TRBV2 and TRBJ2-1; D remains unclear. V shed 4 bases and J shed 6 bases, with 13 bases lying between them. The V gene's germline CDR1 is SNHLY and CDR2 FYNNEI. The CDR3 length is 14 residues. CDR3 residues: CASSVSIAGNEQFF. In nucleotides, the CDR3 is TGTGCCAGCAGTGTTTCGATAGCTGGCAATGAGCAGTTCTTC.

The chain combines TRBV2 with TRBJ2-7; TRBD2 matches 10 bases. CDR3 length equals 15 residues. Germline-derived CDR1 and CDR2 are SNHLY and FYNNEI. With 4 bases clipped from V and 5 bases from J, the junction kept 8 bases outside the gene matches. The CDR3 protein is CASSALAGVMDEQYF. The CDR3, as DNA: TGTGCCAGCAGTGCCCTAGCGGGAGTAATGGACGAGCAGTACTTC.

The chain recombines TRBV28 with TRBJ1-4; 10 positions match TRBD1. V gave up 3 bases and J gave up 6 bases; unmatched junction bases: 4. This CDR3 region has 15 residues. Germline V gives CDR1 MDHEN, CDR2 SYDVKM. DNA of the CDR3: TGTGCCAGCAGTTTTCGGACAGGGGGTTATGAAAAACTGTTTTTT. Translation: CASSFRTGGYEKLFF.

This chain uses TRBV28 with TRBJ1-4; D is undetermined. The V gene lost 2 bases and the J gene lost 0 bases, with 7 bases spanning the gap. The CDR3 has 15 residues. The germline CDR1 and CDR2 sequences are MDHEN and SYDVKM. The CDR3 coding sequence is TGTGCCAGCAGTTTAATGGCAGCAACTAATGAAAAACTGTTTTTT. This codes for CASSLMAATNEKLFF.

This chain links TRBV27 with TRBJ2-5; 7 nucleotides match TRBD1. This CDR3 spans 14 amino acids. Germline lookup yields CDR1 MNHEY and CDR2 SMNVEV (reference sequence). J gave up 4 bases and V 4 bases, and 6 bases lay outside the gene matches. The CDR3 spells CASSSYRGRETQYF. CDR3 coding DNA: TGTGCCAGCAGTTCGTACAGGGGTCGAGAGACCCAGTACTTC.

The rearrangement uses TRBV15 and TRBJ1-4; the D gene is possibly TRBD1 (6 bases). V was trimmed by 4 bases and J by 0 bases, leaving 21 bases between them. Looked up from germline, CDR1 is LNHNV and CDR2 is YYDKDF (reference sequence). The CDR3 extends over 19 amino acids. CDR3 nucleotide sequence: TGTGCCACCAGCAATGCCTTTCTCAGGGGCCCTGCAACTAATGAAAAACTGTTTTTT. It yields the protein CATSNAFLRGPATNEKLFF.

The chain has TRBV7-9 and TRBJ2-7; 8 bases map to TRBD1. J lost 3 bases, V lost 3 bases, and 1 base had no gene match. Looked up from germline, CDR1 is SEHNR and CDR2 is FQNEAQ (reference sequence). The CDR3 is 13 amino acids. The CDR3 loop is CASSFGQGYEQYF. The CDR3 nucleotides read TGTGCCAGCAGCTTCGGACAGGGCTACGAGCAGTACTTC.

This chain uses TRBV5-1 with TRBJ2-7; weak D call: TRBD2 (6 bases). The CDR3 consists of 12 residues. CDR1 is SGHRS and CDR2 is YFSETQ in the germline V gene. V dropped 8 bases and J dropped 2 bases, with 11 bases sitting between them. This CDR3 is CASAGGAYEQYF. CDR3 DNA: TGCGCCAGTGCCGGGGGTGCCTACGAGCAGTACTTC.

The chain is built from TRBV29-1 and TRBJ2-3, with TRBD1 as a possible D gene (6 bases). This CDR3 spans 15 amino acids. Trimming removed 0 bases at V and 4 bases at J, with 14 bases between. The V gene's germline CDR1 is SQVTM and CDR2 ANQGSEA. The CDR3 here is CSVEDTRGRADTQYF. Here the CDR3 DNA reads TGCAGCGTTGAAGATACCAGGGGACGGGCAGATACGCAGTATTTT.

This chain uses TRBV2 with TRBJ2-1; perhaps TRBD1 as D (5 bases). The CDR3 runs to 15 residues. V was shortened by 2 bases and J by 0 bases, with 8 bases between the two germline ends. The germline CDR1 and CDR2 sequences are SNHLY and FYNNEI. In DNA form, the CDR3 reads TGTGCCAGCAGTGAAAGGGGTAGCTCCTACAATGAGCAGTTCTTC. Translating it yields CASSERGSSYNEQFF.

The rearrangement joins TRBV30 to TRBJ1-3; perhaps TRBD1 as D (5 bases). Trimming stripped 7 bases from V and 7 bases from J, with 17 bases between. From germline, CDR1 is GTSNPN and CDR2 SVGIG (reference sequence). The CDR3 is 13 amino acids. Here the CDR3 DNA reads TGTGCCTTTGACAGTCCGGGGTTGAACACCATATATTTT. It encodes CAFDSPGLNTIYF.

V gene TRBV6-4 combines with J gene TRBJ2-2; D is perhaps TRBD2 (5 bases). Trimming took 10 bases from V and 6 from J, leaving 15 bases between them. Germline values: CDR1 MRHNA, CDR2 SNTAGT. This CDR3 region has 13 residues. Here the CDR3 reads CATWIRGSGELFF. In DNA form, the CDR3 reads TGTGCCACCTGGATACGGGGATCCGGGGAGCTGTTTTTT.

The chain is built from TRBV27 and TRBJ2-3; 9 bases align to TRBD2. The CDR3 is made up of 15 amino acids. Germline V gene sequence: CDR1 MNHEY, CDR2 SMNVEV (reference sequence). Trimming took 6 bases from V and 2 from J; bases not matched to a gene: 6. The CDR3: CASRPGLATTDTQYF. CDR3 sequence (DNA): TGTGCCAGCAGGCCAGGACTAGCGACCACAGATACGCAGTATTTT.

This chain connects TRBV11-2 to TRBJ1-3; 7 bases line up with TRBD1. V gave up 8 bases and J gave up 6 bases; unmatched junction bases: 13. The CDR3 sequence is 15 residues long. From germline, CDR1 is SGHAT and CDR2 FQNNGV. The chain's CDR3 is CASGRRQGIANTIYF. CDR3 DNA sequence: TGTGCCAGCGGAAGAAGACAGGGTATAGCAAACACCATATATTTT.

This chain uses TRBV6-1 with TRBJ1-3; D remains ambiguous. V was clipped by 10 bases and J by 5 bases, with 15 bases between them. The germline V gene has CDR1 MNHNS and CDR2 SASEGT. The CDR3 is 13 amino acids. CDR3 sequence (DNA): TGTGCCACCACGTTTTCTGCAAGAAACACCATATATTTT. As protein: CATTFSARNTIYF.

This clone was detected a few times. The rearrangement joins TRBV6-1 to TRBJ1-5; possible D gene TRBD1, 5 bases. CDR1 is MNHNS and CDR2 is SASEGT in the germline V gene. This CDR3 is built from 14 residues. Trimming shortened V by 2 bases and J by 7 bases, and 12 bases separated the two germline ends. CDR3 DNA: TGTGCCAGCAGTGAATGGTCTGGGGGACAGCCCCAGCATTTT. It translates to CASSEWSGGQPQHF.

The chain joins TRBV29-1 to TRBJ2-1; 10 bases fit TRBD2. The CDR3 consists of 16 residues. The junction had 5 bases not matched to a gene; V was cut back by 3 bases and J by 0 bases. CDR1 SQVTM and CDR2 ANQGSEA come from the germline V gene. The CDR3 is CSVDPRTSGSYNEQFF. CDR3 DNA sequence: TGCAGCGTTGACCCCAGGACTAGCGGCTCCTACAATGAGCAGTTCTTC.

V usage is TRBV11-2 and J usage is TRBJ1-1; D unresolved. From germline, CDR1 is SGHAT and CDR2 FQNNGV. V lost 0 bases and J 5 bases, leaving 10 bases between the germline ends. The CDR3 consists of 14 residues. CDR3 sequence: CASSLDMERTEAFF. The CDR3, as DNA: TGTGCCAGCAGCTTAGATATGGAGAGGACTGAAGCTTTCTTT.

This chain uses TRBV7-2 with TRBJ2-5; the match to TRBD2 covers 9 bases. The germline V gene has CDR1 SGHTA and CDR2 FQGNSA. CDR3 size: 16 residues. V shed 5 bases, J shed 6 bases, and the junction held 13 bases outside the gene matches. CDR3 in DNA: TGTGCCAGCAGCCCCCGGTGGTGGCGGGGGGGGAAGACCCAGTACTTC. It translates to CASSPRWWRGGKTQYF.

This clone showed up just a few times. The chain links TRBV4-1 to TRBJ1-6; 9 nucleotides line up with TRBD1. The CDR3 has 17 amino acids. With V trimmed by 2 bases and J by 9 bases, 11 bases remained unmatched. The germline V gene has CDR1 MGHRA and CDR2 YSYEKL. CDR3 residues: CASSQHPGTGRFSPLHF. DNA for the CDR3: TGCGCCAGCAGCCAACACCCCGGGACAGGGAGGTTTTCACCCCTCCACTTT.